This T cell receptor beta chain is from a study of lymphopenia after photon versus proton radiotherapy. Overall study findings and caveats: Proton therapy kept repertoires fairly stable, unlike photons, which gained effector/memory cells. Survival link was tested only in deceased patients; proton benefit remains a possibility. Post-nadir TCR diversity decline inversely tracked overall survival among those who died. After lymphocyte nadir, photon-treated repertoires showed oligoclonal expansion, especially CD8+ Temra.

The assay was immunoSEQ multiplex PCR, and TCRdb's table has in-frame clones only and misses some. The table records 42,000 or so clones, over 80% of them present only once. The sample holds one count of this clone. Antigen specificity is unknown. The CDR3 is 16 amino acids. The germline gives CDR1 SGDLS, CDR2 YYNGEE. The V gene end was trimmed by 0 bases and the J gene end by 1 base; junction bases not matched to a gene: 3. This TCR derives from a woman in her 70s with pancreatic cancer. The chain couples TRBV9 to TRBJ1-2, with 10 bases matching TRBD1. Sample: peripheral blood, taken from a patient treated with proton-based radiotherapy. The CDR3 DNA follows: TGTGCCAGCAGCGTAGCAAGGACAGGGGGTAACTATGGCTACACCTTC. It translates to CASSVARTGGNYGYTF.